The rows below give T cell receptor beta chains drawn from one sample of a study of T cell changes during pregnancy in multiple sclerosis. Generated by immunoSEQ multiplex PCR, the TCRdb table keeps only in-frame clones and is missing some. The table lists around 42,000 clones, approximately 92% of them singletons. The sample was CD4+ T cells from peripheral blood mononuclear cells, taken in the second trimester of pregnancy. The receptor source for this set is a female donor in good health, enrolled as a control in a pregnancy study. CDR3s include the opening cysteine and the closing phenylalanine or tryptophan.

J,V,CDR3
TRBJ2-4,TRBV18,CASSLTSGGLDIQYF
TRBJ2-5,TRBV19,CASSRAGGPETQYF
TRBJ2-7,TRBV28,CASSLKKGGQDTYEQYF
TRBJ1-1,TRBV21-1,CASCKAFF
TRBJ2-7,TRBV18,CASSTQQGDGIYEQYF
TRBJ2-1,TRBV6-5,CASRRWGDNEQFF
TRBJ2-5,TRBV10-3,CAISVGQGLGKETQYF
TRBJ2-3,TRBV4-1,CASSPRLEAVDTQYF
TRBJ2-1,TRBV27,CASSLPPGGFDNEQFF
TRBJ2-6,TRBV15,CATSRDHRGAGANVLTF
TRBJ1-2,TRBV12-5,CASGLSGSGYTF
TRBJ1-1,TRBV6-5,CASSQPGQGNTEAFF
TRBJ2-2,TRBV2,CASSERAGADTGELFF
TRBJ2-1,TRBV9,CASSVATLRLAGENNEQFF
TRBJ2-1,TRBV14,CASSPSGTSSYNEQFF
TRBJ2-5,TRBV5-6,CASSLIGEQETQYF
TRBJ1-4,TRBV7-2,CASSLRGGGTNEKLFF
TRBJ2-7,TRBV10-2,CASSNGTLIPLFYEQYF
TRBJ2-1,TRBV5-1,CASSGLAGAGNEQFF
TRBJ2-1,TRBV6-6,CASSPLAGGPNEQFF
TRBJ2-2,TRBV7-2,CASSPHGTTTGELFF
TRBJ2-5,TRBV7-6,CASSFGRLAQAQGETQYF